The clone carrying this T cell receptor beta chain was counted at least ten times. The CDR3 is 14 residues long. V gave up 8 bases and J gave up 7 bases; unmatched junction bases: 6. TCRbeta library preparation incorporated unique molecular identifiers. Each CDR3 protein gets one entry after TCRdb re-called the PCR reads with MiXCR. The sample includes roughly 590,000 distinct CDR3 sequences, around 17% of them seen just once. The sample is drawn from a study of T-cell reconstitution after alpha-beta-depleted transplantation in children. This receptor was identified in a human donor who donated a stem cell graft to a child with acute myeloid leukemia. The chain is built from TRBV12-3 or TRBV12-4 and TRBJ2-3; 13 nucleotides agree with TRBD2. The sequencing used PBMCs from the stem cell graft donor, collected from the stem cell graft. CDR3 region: CASGLTSGGNTQYF. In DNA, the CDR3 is TGTGCCAGCGGGCTGACTAGCGGGGGGAATACGCAGTATTTT.